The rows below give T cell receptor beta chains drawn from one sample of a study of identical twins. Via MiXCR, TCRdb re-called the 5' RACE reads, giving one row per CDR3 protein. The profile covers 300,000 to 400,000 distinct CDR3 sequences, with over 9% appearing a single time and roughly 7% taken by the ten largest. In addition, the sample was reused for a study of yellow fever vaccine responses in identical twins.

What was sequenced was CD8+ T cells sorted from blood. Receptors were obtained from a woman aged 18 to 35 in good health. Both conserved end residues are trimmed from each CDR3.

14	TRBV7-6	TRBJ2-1	ASSWSGRVSYNEQF
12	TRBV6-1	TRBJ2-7	ASSRDRGSYEQY
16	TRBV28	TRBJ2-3	ASSLRLAGETSTDTQY
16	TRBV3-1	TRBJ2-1	ASSQDHRDWTFYNEQF
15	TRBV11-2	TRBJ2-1	ASSLGTGGFSYNEQF
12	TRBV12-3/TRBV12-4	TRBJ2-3	ASTREFSTDTQY
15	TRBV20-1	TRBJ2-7	SASSGAREVFAYEQY
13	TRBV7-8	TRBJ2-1	ASSLSAGGLNEQF
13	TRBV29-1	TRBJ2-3	SVEPRGGRTDTQY
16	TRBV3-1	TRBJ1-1	ASSQAGSTGTPNTEAF
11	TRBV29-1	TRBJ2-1	SVGLGAYNEQF
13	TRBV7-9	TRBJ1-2	ASSLATGAHYGYT
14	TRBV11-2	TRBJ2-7	ASSPGLAEGSYEQY
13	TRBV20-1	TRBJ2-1	SASLGVAGYNEQF
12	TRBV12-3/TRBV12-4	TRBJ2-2	ASRPVPSSGELF
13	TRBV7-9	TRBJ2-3	ASSLGGGATDTQY
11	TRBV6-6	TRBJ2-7	ASSPGLVSEQY
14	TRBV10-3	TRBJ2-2	AISPEPEQNTGELF
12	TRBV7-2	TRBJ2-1	ASRNRDRDNEQF
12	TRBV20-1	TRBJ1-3	SASVIGSGNTIY
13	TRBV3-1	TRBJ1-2	ASSPDRGPDYGYT
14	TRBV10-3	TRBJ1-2	AISEGRTGNDYGYT
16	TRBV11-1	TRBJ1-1	ASSLGSGYGLSNTEAF
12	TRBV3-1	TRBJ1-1	ASSHQRDSTEAF
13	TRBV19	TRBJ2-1	ASSPLGTGEDEQF
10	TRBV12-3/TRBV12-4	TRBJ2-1	ASSLLGQEQF
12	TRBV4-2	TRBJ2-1	ASSRGTLGNEQF
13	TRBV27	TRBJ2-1	ASSLSGVGLDEQF
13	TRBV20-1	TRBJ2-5	SARDGGLAPETQY